The TCR beta chain described here comes from a study of T cell changes during pregnancy in multiple sclerosis (dated by TCRdb to the late 2010s). Turning to the overall study: The study looked at changes in the T cell repertoire across pregnancy in women with multiple sclerosis.

As concerns this clone: Its antigen remains unidentified. Base quality data are lacking; no much larger clone is found one base away.

Library preparation was by the immunoSEQ multiplex PCR assay. TCRdb mirrors the immuneACCESS table, restricted to in-frame sequences. Some clones are absent from its copies; in checked studies, under half trace to an unresolved V gene, and the reason for the others is unknown. The sample data list over 50,000 clones, and more than 75% of these were observed just once. Jointly, the top ten make up roughly 5.3% of the sample. The germline ends are 21 bases apart after V is trimmed by 4 bases and J by 4 bases. From cysteine to phenylalanine, the CDR3 is 17 amino acids long. Only the CDR3 portion is preserved as DNA: 51 bases, with reading frame beginning at the first base. Reading the germline V gene gives CDR1 MDHEN and CDR2 SYDVKM.

The sequence links TRBV28 to TRBJ2-3; a tentative D match to TRBD2 spans 6 bases. This clonotype was sampled from a human donor whose cells served as feeder cells for cultures in a pregnancy study. Sequencing was done on a sample of peripheral blood from another person, used as feeder cells. The base sequence is TGTGCCAGCAGTTCCCCCGGTGACTTAGGAGGGGCAGATACGCAGTATTTT. The resulting protein is CASSSPGDLGGADTQYF.